These T cell receptor beta chains were read from a single sample in a study of shared clonotypes between healthy human individuals. Produced via immunoSEQ multiplex PCR; TCRdb's table is partial and in-frame only. This table holds some 2.3 million clones, approximately 95% found once. Sequenced sample: naive CD4+ T cells from PBMCs. The receptor set was obtained from a man in his late teens or twenties in good health. Some clones in this sample may be carry-over from other donors' samples. CDR3s include the opening cysteine and the closing phenylalanine or tryptophan. D genes are given only for firm matches. Expanded clones are given a class, and other clones once, few, many or no size at all.

NA,NA,TRBJ1-2,TRBV28,TGTGCCAGCAGTTTTACGGGCCTTGGTGAGGGGGAGGGCTATGGCTACACCTTC,CASSFTGLGEGEGYGYTF
NA,NA,TRBJ1-3,TRBV6-1,TGTGCCAGCAGTGAAGGGTGGTCTGGAAACACCATATATTTT,CASSEGWSGNTIYF
NA,NA,TRBJ2-1,TRBV6-5,TGTGCCAGCAGTTCCCCGGGCCTCTTGGGCAATGAGCAGTTCTTC,CASSSPGLLGNEQFF
once,NA,TRBJ2-1,TRBV5-1,TGCGCCAGCAGCTTGGCCGACGGGGGACCGTACAATGAGCAGTTCTTC,CASSLADGGPYNEQFF
NA,TRBD2,TRBJ2-1,TRBV7-2,TGTGCCAGCAGCTTACACGGCCGACTAGCGCCACGGGTTGAGCAGTTCTTC,CASSLHGRLAPRVEQFF
NA,NA,TRBJ2-7,TRBV11-1,TGTGCCAGCAGTGGTAGAAGGAGCTCCTACGAGCAGTACTTC,CASSGRRSSYEQYF
NA,NA,TRBJ2-5,TRBV28,TGTGCCAGCAGTACCGGCGGGGAGACCCAGTACTTC,CASSTGGETQYF
once,NA,TRBJ2-1,TRBV4-3,TGCGCCAGCAGCATGCGACCGGGACCGTTCTACAATGAGCAGTTCTTC,CASSMRPGPFYNEQFF
NA,TRBD1,TRBJ1-1,TRBV5-1,TGCGCCAGCAGCTCTAAAACTAGGGACAGGGGGCAGCGGAACACTGAAGCTTTCTTT,CASSSKTRDRGQRNTEAFF
NA,TRBD1,TRBJ1-1,TRBV2,TGTGCCAGCAGTCCAACGGACAGGGCTGAAGCTTTCTTT,CASSPTDRAEAFF
NA,NA,TRBJ2-5,TRBV4-1,TGCGCCAGCAGCCAAGTCGGAGCGCCCTCGGATATTCAGTACTTC,CASSQVGAPSDIQYF
NA,NA,TRBJ2-3,TRBV15,TGTGCCACCAGCAGAGGCCTTGACTTTAAAGCAGATACGCAGTATTTT,CATSRGLDFKADTQYF
NA,NA,TRBJ2-1,TRBV20-1,TGCAGCGAAACAAGTAAAAATGAGCAGTTCTTC,CSETSKNEQFF
NA,TRBD1,TRBJ2-7,TRBV19,TGTGCCACCTGTCCGGACAGGGGGCCCAGGGAGCAGTACTTC,CATCPDRGPREQYF
NA,NA,TRBJ1-5,TRBV29-1,TGCAGCGTTGAATCAGGGATGGGTCAGCCCCAGCATTTT,CSVESGMGQPQHF
NA,NA,TRBJ1-2,TRBV28,TGTGCCAGCAGTTTCTCAACCTCCACAGGGCCCAACTATGGCTACACCTTC,CASSFSTSTGPNYGYTF
NA,NA,TRBJ1-1,TRBV6-5,TGTGCCAGCAGTTCCAGGTCCGCCTCGGGGGCTTTCTTT,CASSSRSASGAFF
NA,TRBD1,TRBJ2-6,TRBV28,TGTGCCAGCAGTTTTGAGGGACAGGGGGTTGCTGGGGCCAACGTCCTGACTTTC,CASSFEGQGVAGANVLTF
NA,TRBD2,TRBJ2-7,TRBV2,TGTGCCAGCAAGGGACTAGCGGGCAACGGTCCCTACGAGCAGTACTTC,CASKGLAGNGPYEQYF
NA,NA,TRBJ2-1,TRBV7-3,TGTGCCAGCAGCGACACAGGTCTTGAGCAGTTCTTC,CASSDTGLEQFF
once,TRBD1,TRBJ2-2,TRBV5-4,TGTGCCAGCAGCAGACCGATAGGACAGGGGAACACCGGGGAGCTGTTTTTT,CASSRPIGQGNTGELFF
NA,NA,TRBJ2-3,TRBV29-1,TGCAGCGAAAGTCCCGGGGGAGATACGCAGTATTTT,CSESPGGDTQYF
once,NA,TRBJ2-2,TRBV6-5,TGTGCCAGCAGTTATCAGGTTCCTAGCAACACCGGGGAGCTGTTTTTT,CASSYQVPSNTGELFF
NA,NA,TRBJ2-7,TRBV18,TGTGCCAGCTCACCGCCCGACTCCTACGAGCAGTACTTC,CASSPPDSYEQYF
NA,TRBD2,TRBJ2-1,TRBV28,TGTGCCAGCAGTATTGGACTAGCGAGCTACAATGAGCAGTTCTTC,CASSIGLASYNEQFF
NA,NA,TRBJ1-4,TRBV28,TGTGCCAGCAGTTTACGTCGGGGGATCGGTGAAAAACTGTTTTTT,CASSLRRGIGEKLFF
NA,NA,TRBJ2-7,TRBV10-2,TGCGCCAGCAGTAACCAGGATACCTACGAGCAGTACTTC,CASSNQDTYEQYF
once,TRBD1,TRBJ1-1,TRBV19,TGTGCCACCCTCGACAGGGGACGGGGGAACACTGAAGCTTTCTTT,CATLDRGRGNTEAFF
once,NA,TRBJ2-1,TRBV5-1,TGCGCCAGCAGCTTGGCACTAGCAGATAACAATGAGCAGTTCTTC,CASSLALADNNEQFF
NA,NA,TRBJ1-1,TRBV18,TGTGCCAGCTCCCCCGGACGGACGAACACTGAAGCTTTCTTT,CASSPGRTNTEAFF
once,NA,TRBJ1-2,TRBV5-1,TGCGCCAGCAGCTTAATGACAGTAAACTATGGCTACACCTTC,CASSLMTVNYGYTF
once,NA,TRBJ2-5,TRBV27,TGTGCCAGCAGCCCTCGTCAGGGGTGGGAGACCCAGTACTTC,CASSPRQGWETQYF
NA,TRBD1,TRBJ2-7,TRBV5-1,TGCGCCAGCAGCCCCTCGATTGACAGGGCCACCTACGAGCAGTACTTC,CASSPSIDRATYEQYF
NA,NA,TRBJ2-7,TRBV30,TGTGCCTGGAGCGATAAAACAGGAGGTTCCTACGAGCAGTACTTC,CAWSDKTGGSYEQYF
NA,NA,TRBJ1-1,TRBV5-1,TGCGCCAGCAGCTTGGTAGGGGGTGACACTGAAGCTTTCTTT,CASSLVGGDTEAFF
NA,TRBD2,TRBJ2-2,TRBV4-1,TGCGCCAGCAGCCCTTCTGCGGGAGGCCGGACCGGGGAGCTGTTTTTT,CASSPSAGGRTGELFF
NA,NA,TRBJ1-1,TRBV6-1,TGTGCCAGCAGTGAAGCGGGATTGGCATCTGGTCCCGGATCCCAAGCTTTCTTT,CASSEAGLASGPGSQAFF